This TCR beta chain was captured by sequencing in a study of post-analysis software for immune sequencing data (dated by TCRdb to about 2015). About the full investigation: Recorded disease courses included relapsing-remitting, secondary progressive and progressive-relapsing multiple sclerosis, with some patients lacking subtype annotation. The patient repertoires were set against roughly eleven previously published healthy control repertoires from donors whose ages ranged from roughly 6 to 27 years. A subset of samples was prepared in parallel using single-end sample barcoding, then pooled and co-amplified after Illumina adapter ligation.

The library relied on PCR. The data were produced on an Illumina HiSeq 2500. To reduce PCR and sequencing biases, unique molecular identifiers were built into the TCR beta cDNA libraries. Roughly 500,000 cDNA molecules were obtained per 1 to 10 million input T cells, so each molecule approximated one T cell. The patient libraries were prepared and sequenced with the same protocol used for the earlier healthy control dataset. Within a given batch, samples were prepared together, multiplexed and sequenced on the same HiSeq lane. In the authors' own workflow: Raw barcoded reads were processed with MIGEC, discarding single-read molecular identifier groups before consensus assembly and CDR3 extraction. Clonotype tables were post-analysed with VDJtools, and diversity was normalized by down-sampling all datasets to the smallest sample size. Repertoire overlap clustering matched CDR3 amino acid but not nucleotide sequences to correct batch-related cross-sample contamination. TCRdb cleaned the public reads at Q25 with fastp, built clones with MiXCR and kept in-frame beta chains. Records with the same CDR3 protein are collapsed into one entry carrying the most frequent genes and DNA. Here the V and J calls rest on TCRdb's processing, not on the authors' analysis. This sample gives about 620,000 distinct CDR3 sequences in total; about 40% of them show up just once. The ten largest clonotypes hold 1.7% of the sample.

TCR beta repertoires were profiled from peripheral blood of 10 to 15 young patients with multiple sclerosis to demonstrate the VDJtools post-analysis software. Multiple sclerosis patients were children and adolescents aged about 6 to 15 years. To note about this clonotype: This clone's antigen is unknown. No base qualities exist here, and no much larger clone lies one base off it.

Study-level results and caveats: Patients showed significantly higher frequencies than controls for five TRBV segments, among them TRBV5-6, TRBV5-1 and TRBV20-1. The multiple sclerosis patient group was slightly younger than the control group. Direct clustering with F measure revealed strong co-clustering of samples prepared in the same batch, which led to a batch-effect correction. Multiple sclerosis patients had significantly lower normalized Chao1 diversity than controls, a result that suggests substantial peripheral T-cell clonal expansion.

V is cut by 3 bases and J by 4 bases, and the space between the germline ends is 9 bases. Sequences DFQATT (CDR1) and SNEGSKA (CDR2) are obtained from the germline V gene (reference sequence). Measured from the cysteine to the phenylalanine, the CDR3 is 12 residues long. The entry retains the CDR3 DNA only, 36 bases that are in frame from base 1. Sequencing was performed on blood. The chain is assembled from TRBV20-1 and TRBJ1-1; no D gene can be assigned with confidence. This receptor was identified in a girl between 5 and 17 years old with multiple sclerosis. The encoded CDR3 is CSARTRGTEAFF. The DNA sequence reads TGCAGTGCTAGGACCCGGGGCACTGAAGCTTTCTTT.